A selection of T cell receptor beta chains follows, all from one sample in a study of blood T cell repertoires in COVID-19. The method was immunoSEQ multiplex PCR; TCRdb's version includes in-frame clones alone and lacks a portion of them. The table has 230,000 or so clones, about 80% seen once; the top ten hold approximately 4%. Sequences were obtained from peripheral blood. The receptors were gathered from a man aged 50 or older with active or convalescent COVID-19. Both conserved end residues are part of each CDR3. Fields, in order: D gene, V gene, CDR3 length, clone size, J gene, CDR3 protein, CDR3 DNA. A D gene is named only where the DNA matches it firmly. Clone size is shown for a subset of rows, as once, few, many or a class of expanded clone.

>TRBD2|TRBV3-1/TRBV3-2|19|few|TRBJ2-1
CASSHAGGGGARSYNEQFF
TGTGCCAGCAGCCACGCTGGGGGCGGGGGGGCCAGGTCCTACAATGAGCAGTTCTTC
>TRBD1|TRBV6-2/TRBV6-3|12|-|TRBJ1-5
CASSPNGDRGIF
TGTGCCAGCAGTCCGAACGGGGACAGGGGGATTTTT
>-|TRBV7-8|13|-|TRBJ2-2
CASSANRAGELFF
TGTGCCAGCAGTGCCAATCGGGCCGGGGAGCTGTTTTTT
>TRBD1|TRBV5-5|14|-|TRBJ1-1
CASTRDSLNTEAFF
TGTGCCAGCACGCGGGACAGTCTGAACACTGAAGCTTTCTTT
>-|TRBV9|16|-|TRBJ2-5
CASSVGQGRFQETQYF
TGTGCCAGCAGCGTGGGTCAGGGGCGGTTTCAAGAGACCCAGTACTTC
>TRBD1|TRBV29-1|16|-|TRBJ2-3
CSVEGRDRVGTDTQYF
TGCAGCGTTGAAGGCCGGGACAGGGTGGGTACAGATACGCAGTATTTT
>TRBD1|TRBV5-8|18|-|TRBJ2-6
CASSLSAGGGAGANVLTF
TGTGCCAGCAGCTTGTCAGCAGGGGGCGGGGCCGGGGCCAACGTCCTGACTTTC
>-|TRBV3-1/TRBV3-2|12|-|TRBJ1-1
CASSVVNTEAFF
TGTGCCAGCAGCGTAGTAAACACTGAAGCTTTCTTT
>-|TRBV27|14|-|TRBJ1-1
CASSSRDRYTEAFF
TGTGCCAGCAGTTCGCGAGACAGGTACACTGAAGCTTTCTTT
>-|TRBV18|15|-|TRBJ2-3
CASSPPFGGTDTQYF
TGTGCCAGCTCACCACCTTTCGGCGGGACAGATACGCAGTATTTT
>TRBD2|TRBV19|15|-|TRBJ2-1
CASSFTSGSYNEQFF
TGTGCCAGTAGTTTCACTAGCGGCTCCTACAATGAGCAGTTCTTC
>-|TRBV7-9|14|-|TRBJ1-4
CASSSEGGGEKLFF
TGTGCCAGCAGCTCAGAGGGGGGAGGGGAAAAACTGTTTTTT
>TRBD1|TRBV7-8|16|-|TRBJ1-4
CASSLAAGTVDEKLFF
TGTGCCAGCAGCTTAGCGGCCGGGACAGTGGATGAAAAACTGTTTTTT
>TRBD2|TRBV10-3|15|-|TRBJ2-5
CAIGTSGVLQETQYF
TGTGCCATCGGAACTAGCGGGGTGCTACAAGAGACCCAGTACTTC
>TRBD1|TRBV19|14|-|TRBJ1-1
CASSLQGAYTEAFF
TGTGCCAGTAGCCTACAGGGGGCCTACACTGAAGCTTTCTTT
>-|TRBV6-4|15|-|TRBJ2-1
CASSDSGGPDNEQFF
TGTGCCAGCAGTGACTCGGGGGGGCCGGACAATGAGCAGTTCTTC
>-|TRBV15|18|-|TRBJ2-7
CATSRDTRSLLTGGEQYF
TGTGCCACCAGCAGAGATACTAGATCTCTGCTGACCGGCGGCGAGCAGTACTTC
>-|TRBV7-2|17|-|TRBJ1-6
CASRTLRMDSLNSPLHF
TGTGCCAGCAGGACCTTAAGGATGGACAGCCTTAATTCACCCCTCCACTTT
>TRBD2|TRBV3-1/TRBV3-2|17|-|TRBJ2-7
CASSQVRKGLHSYEQYF
TGTGCCAGCAGCCAAGTTAGGAAGGGACTACACTCCTACGAGCAGTACTTC
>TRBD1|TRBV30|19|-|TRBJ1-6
CAWSFTRDRGLSYNSPLHF
TGTGCCTGGAGTTTTACACGGGACAGGGGGCTGAGTTATAATTCACCCCTCCACTTT
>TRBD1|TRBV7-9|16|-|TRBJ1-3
CASRVTGGITGNTIYF
TGTGCCAGCAGGGTTACAGGGGGCATTACTGGAAACACCATATATTTT
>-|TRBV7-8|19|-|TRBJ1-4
CASSLVGGQGFVTNEKLFF
TGTGCCAGCAGCTTAGTCGGTGGGCAGGGTTTCGTTACTAATGAAAAACTGTTTTTT
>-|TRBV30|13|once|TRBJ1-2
CAWSTTGVYGYTF
TGTGCCTGGAGTACGACAGGTGTCTATGGCTACACCTTC
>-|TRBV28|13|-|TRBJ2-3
CASSLGAIDTQYF
TGTGCCAGCAGTTTAGGGGCGATAGATACGCAGTATTTT
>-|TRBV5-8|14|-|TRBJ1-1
CASSERLINTEAFF
TGTGCCAGCAGCGAAAGACTGATTAACACTGAAGCTTTCTTT
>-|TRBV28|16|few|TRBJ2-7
CASSLGLRGGHYEQYF
TGTGCCAGCAGCCTGGGGTTAAGGGGGGGTCACTACGAGCAGTACTTC
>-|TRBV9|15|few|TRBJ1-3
CASSVEGQQGNTIYF
TGTGCCAGCAGCGTAGAGGGGCAGCAAGGAAACACCATATATTTT
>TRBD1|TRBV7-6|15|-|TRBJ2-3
CASSLGTGFSDTQYF
TGTGCCAGCAGCTTAGGGACAGGGTTTTCAGATACGCAGTATTTT
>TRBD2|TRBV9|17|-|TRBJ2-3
CASSVSTSGVSTDTQYF
TGTGCCAGCAGCGTATCAACTAGCGGGGTCAGCACAGATACGCAGTATTTT
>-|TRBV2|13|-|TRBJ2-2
CASMGIYTGELFF
TGTGCCAGCATGGGCATTTACACCGGGGAGCTGTTTTTT
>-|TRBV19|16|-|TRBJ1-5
CASRRGGMAGNQPQHF
TGTGCCAGTAGGAGGGGGGGGATGGCGGGCAATCAGCCCCAGCATTTT
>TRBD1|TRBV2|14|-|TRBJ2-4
CASSETGGTNIQYF
TGTGCCAGCAGTGAGACAGGGGGGACAAACATTCAGTACTTC
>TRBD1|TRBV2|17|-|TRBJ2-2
CASSEAPPGQGAGELFF
TGTGCCAGCAGTGAAGCGCCACCGGGACAGGGTGCCGGGGAGCTGTTTTTT
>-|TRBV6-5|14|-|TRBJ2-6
CASSSVTGANVLTF
TGTGCCAGCAGTTCGGTAACTGGGGCCAACGTCCTGACTTTC
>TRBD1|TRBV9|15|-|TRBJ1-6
CASTPGGSYNSPLHF
TGTGCCAGCACTCCAGGGGGCTCCTATAATTCACCCCTCCACTTT
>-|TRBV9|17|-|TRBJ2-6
CASSEPGHNSGANVLTF
TGTGCCAGCAGCGAACCGGGACACAACTCTGGGGCCAACGTCCTGACTTTC
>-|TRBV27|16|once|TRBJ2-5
CASSLWGPVSGETQYF
TGTGCCAGCAGTTTATGGGGGCCCGTTTCAGGAGAGACCCAGTACTTC
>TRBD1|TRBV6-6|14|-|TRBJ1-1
CASSSGQGSTEAFF
TGTGCCAGCAGTTCGGGACAGGGTAGCACTGAAGCTTTCTTT
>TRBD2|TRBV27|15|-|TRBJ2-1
CASSPGLAGLREQFF
TGTGCCAGCAGTCCGGGACTAGCGGGCCTTAGGGAGCAGTTCTTC
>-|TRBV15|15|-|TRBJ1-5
CATSRDFTEGQPQHF
TGTGCCACCAGCAGAGATTTTACAGAGGGTCAGCCCCAGCATTTT
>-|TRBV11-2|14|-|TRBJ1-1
CASSLAGSRGEAFF
TGTGCCAGCAGCTTAGCAGGTAGCCGGGGTGAAGCTTTCTTT
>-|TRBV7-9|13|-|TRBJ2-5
CASSLDWAGTQYF
TGTGCCAGCAGCTTAGACTGGGCGGGGACCCAGTACTTC
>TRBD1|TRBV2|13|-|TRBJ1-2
CASKGGAVEGYTF
TGTGCCAGCAAAGGGGGCGCGGTGGAGGGCTACACCTTC
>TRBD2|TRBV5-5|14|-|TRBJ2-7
CASSSRGGSYEQYF
TGTGCCAGCAGCTCCCGGGGGGGCTCCTACGAGCAGTACTTC
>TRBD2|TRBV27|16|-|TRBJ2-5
CASSPLAGGFGETQYF
TGTGCCAGCAGTCCACTAGCGGGGGGGTTCGGAGAGACCCAGTACTTC
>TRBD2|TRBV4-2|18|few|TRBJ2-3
CASSQDDPRTSGTDTQYF
TGTGCCAGCAGCCAAGATGACCCGCGGACTAGCGGGACAGATACGCAGTATTTT
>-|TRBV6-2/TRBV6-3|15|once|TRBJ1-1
CASSSAGYSNTEAFF
TGTGCCAGCAGTAGTGCAGGGTATAGCAACACTGAAGCTTTCTTT
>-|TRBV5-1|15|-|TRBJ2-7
CASSPEGARRYEQYF
TGCGCCAGCAGCCCGGAGGGGGCCAGGAGGTACGAGCAGTACTTC
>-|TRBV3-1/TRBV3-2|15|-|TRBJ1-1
CASSLGDRANTEAFF
TGTGCCAGCAGCTTAGGAGACAGAGCGAACACTGAAGCTTTCTTT
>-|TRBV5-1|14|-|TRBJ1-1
CASSLGGGGTEAFF
TGCGCCAGCAGCTTGGGTGGGGGCGGCACTGAAGCTTTCTTT
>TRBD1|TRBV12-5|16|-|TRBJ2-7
CASGLALGTGSYEQYF
TGTGCTAGTGGTTTGGCACTCGGGACAGGGTCGTACGAGCAGTACTTC
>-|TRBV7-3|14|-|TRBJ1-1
CASSSGDPGAEAFF
TGTGCCAGCAGCTCGGGGGATCCCGGGGCTGAAGCTTTCTTT
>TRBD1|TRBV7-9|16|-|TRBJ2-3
CASSWGDRGFGDTQYF
TGTGCCAGCAGCTGGGGGGACAGGGGATTTGGAGATACGCAGTATTTT
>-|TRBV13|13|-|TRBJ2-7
CASSLGDSYEQYF
TGTGCCAGCAGCTTAGGGGACAGCTACGAGCAGTACTTC
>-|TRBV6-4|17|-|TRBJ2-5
CASSPDTTYQGRVTQYF
TGTGCCAGCAGTCCCGATACGACCTATCAGGGGCGCGTGACCCAGTACTTC
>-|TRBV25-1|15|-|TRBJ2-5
CASSEGLGGGETQYF
TGTGCCAGCAGTGAGGGACTGGGGGGTGGGGAGACCCAGTACTTC
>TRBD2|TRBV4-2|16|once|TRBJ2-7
CASSQGLAGVPYEQYF
TGTGCCAGCAGCCAAGGGCTAGCGGGGGTCCCCTACGAGCAGTACTTC
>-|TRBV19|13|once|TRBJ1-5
CASSGGGNQPQHF
TGTGCCAGTAGTGGGGGGGGGAATCAGCCCCAGCATTTT
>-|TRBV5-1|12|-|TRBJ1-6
CASSSGNSPLHF
TGCGCCAGCAGCTCGGGGAATTCACCCCTCCACTTT
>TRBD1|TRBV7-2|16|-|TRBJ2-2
CASSIRQGPNTGELFF
TGTGCCAGCAGCATCAGACAGGGGCCGAACACCGGGGAGCTGTTTTTT